A selection of T cell receptor beta chains follows, all from one sample in a study of T cells in Graves' hyperthyroidism and ophthalmopathy. TCRdb redid the calling of the multiplex PCR reads with MiXCR, one entry per CDR3 protein. This table has roughly 420,000 distinct CDR3 sequences, around 16% appearing once. The source material was blood. The receptors were sampled from a young woman with Graves' hyperthyroidism. Both conserved end residues are part of each CDR3. Each record gives: clone size, J gene, D gene, V gene, CDR3 protein, CDR3 DNA. The D gene is left open where the match is weak. Not every row has a clone size; where given, it reads once, few, many or a size class.

many,TRBJ1-6,-,TRBV9,CASSVGGPYNSPLHF,TGTGCCAGCAGCGTGGGGGGACCGTATAATTCACCCCTCCACTTT
many,TRBJ2-5,TRBD1,TRBV30,CAWRGTGRETQYF,TGTGCCTGGAGAGGGACAGGGAGAGAGACCCAGTACTTC
many,TRBJ2-5,TRBD2,TRBV20-1,CSARGGGAQETQYF,TGCAGTGCTAGAGGGGGAGGGGCCCAAGAGACCCAGTACTTC
many,TRBJ2-3,TRBD1,TRBV28,CASSLLQGAPTDTQYF,TGTGCCAGCAGCTTGCTACAGGGGGCCCCCACAGATACGCAGTATTTT
many,TRBJ1-1,-,TRBV20-1,CSARSQQGMNTEAFF,TGCAGTGCTAGATCCCAACAGGGCATGAACACTGAAGCTTTCTTT
few,TRBJ2-7,TRBD2,TRBV13,CASRASGSYEQYF,TGTGCCAGCAGGGCTAGCGGTTCCTACGAGCAGTACTTC
many,TRBJ2-3,-,TRBV4-2,CASSQESPDTQYF,TGTGCCAGCAGCCAAGAAAGCCCAGATACGCAGTATTTT
many,TRBJ1-2,-,TRBV28,CASSLSRGVKNYGYTF,TGTGCCAGCAGTTTATCCCGCGGGGTAAAGAACTATGGCTACACCTTC
many,TRBJ2-5,TRBD2,TRBV9,CASSVGRGVRETQYF,TGTGCCAGCAGCGTAGGTCGGGGGGTTCGGGAGACCCAGTACTTC
many,TRBJ2-3,-,TRBV5-4,CASSWPNLDSTDTQYF,TGTGCCAGCAGCTGGCCAAACCTAGATAGCACAGATACGCAGTATTTT
many,TRBJ1-1,TRBD1,TRBV6-1,CASSRVAGGRIEAFF,TGTGCCAGCAGCAGGGTGGCAGGGGGCAGAATTGAAGCTTTCTTT
few,TRBJ1-4,-,TRBV12-3/TRBV12-4,CASSLFGATNEKLFF,TGTGCCAGCAGTTTATTTGGGGCAACTAATGAAAAACTGTTTTTT
-,TRBJ2-1,-,TRBV3-1,CASSQDKTRPTMGQFF,TGTGCCAGCAGCCAAGATAAAACTAGGCCCACAATGGGGCAGTTCTTC
many,TRBJ2-5,TRBD2,TRBV5-1,CASRLGVLAAETQYF,TGCGCCTCGCGCTTGGGGGTCCTAGCGGCAGAGACCCAGTACTTC
many,TRBJ1-1,-,TRBV9,CASSVAGQPATEAFF,TGTGCCAGCAGCGTAGCCGGACAGCCGGCCACTGAAGCTTTCTTT
-,TRBJ2-7,TRBD2,TRBV20-1,CSALGTSGYEQYF,TGCAGTGCCCTCGGGACTAGCGGGTACGAGCAGTACTTC
many,TRBJ2-7,-,TRBV28,CASSSPAAQSSYEQYF,TGTGCCAGCAGTTCTCCGGCGGCTCAAAGCTCCTACGAGCAGTACTTC
many,TRBJ2-7,-,TRBV20-1,CSARPALHLYEQYF,TGCAGTGCTAGGCCCGCGCTACACCTCTACGAGCAGTACTTC
-,TRBJ1-4,-,TRBV19,CASSPIGGTNEKLFF,TGTGCCAGTAGTCCCATTGGGGGGACTAATGAAAAACTGTTTTTT
many,TRBJ2-5,TRBD1,TRBV6-1,CASSFGQGPETQYF,TGTGCCAGCAGTTTTGGACAGGGCCCCGAGACCCAGTACTTC
many,TRBJ2-5,TRBD1,TRBV24-1,CATSDSGQGGTQYF,TGTGCCACCAGTGATTCGGGACAGGGGGGGACCCAGTACTTC
many,TRBJ2-5,-,TRBV3-1,CASSRGVGFQETQYF,TGTGCCAGCAGCCGGGGGGTCGGGTTTCAAGAGACCCAGTACTTC
many,TRBJ2-5,-,TRBV7-6,CASSLAAGVQETQYF,TGTGCCAGCAGCTTAGCGGCCGGGGTACAAGAGACCCAGTACTTC
-,TRBJ1-1,-,TRBV19,CASSILRGTEAFF,TGTGCCAGTAGTATCCTTAGAGGGACTGAAGCTTTCTTT
many,TRBJ2-1,TRBD2,TRBV6-2/TRBV6-3,CASSYWRGGNNEQFF,TGTGCCAGCAGTTACTGGCGGGGGGGAAACAATGAGCAGTTCTTC
many,TRBJ2-5,-,TRBV11-2,CASSLAGVAETQYF,TGTGCCAGCAGCTTAGCGGGGGTGGCGGAGACCCAGTACTTC